This passage covers 10 T cell receptor beta chains from one sample sequenced in a study of cytotoxic CD8 clonotypes in ibrutinib-treated CLL. The assay was immunoSEQ multiplex PCR, and TCRdb's table has in-frame clones only and misses some. The data contain roughly 40,000 clones, 55% to 75% of them singletons. The sample here was PBMCs, taken after 12 months of ibrutinib treatment. These receptors all come from a human donor with chronic lymphocytic leukemia.

The chain joins TRBV6-6 to TRBJ2-7; D is undetermined. The CDR3 covers 12 residues. Per the germline V gene, CDR1 is MNHNY and CDR2 is SVGAGI (reference sequence). Deletions cut 5 bases from V and 3 bases from J, with 8 bases between. The CDR3 DNA is TGTGCCAGCAGTCTTGTCCTCTACGAGCAGTACTTC. Protein: CASSLVLYEQYF.

V usage is TRBV9 and J usage is TRBJ2-1, with TRBD2 matching 7 bases. CDR3 length: 15 amino acids. The germline CDR1 and CDR2 sequences are SGDLS and YYNGEE. V lost 0 bases to trimming and J lost 5 bases; unmatched junction nucleotides: 5. The CDR3 coding sequence is TGTGCCAGCAGCGTAGATGGACTAGTCAACAATGAGCAGTTCTTC. Its translation is CASSVDGLVNNEQFF. The full variable domain, in which reference TRBV9 and TRBJ2-1 provide the parts outside the CDR3, is DSGVTQTPKHLITATGQRVTLRCSPRSGDLSVYWYQQSLDQGLQFLIQYYNGEERAKGNILERFSAQQFPDLHSELNLSSLELGDSALYFCASSVDGLVNNEQFFGPGTRLTVL.

The rearrangement uses TRBV12-5 and TRBJ1-1; weak D call: TRBD1 (5 bases). V was shortened by 5 bases and J by 8 bases, with 15 bases between the two germline ends. Germline V gene sequence: CDR1 LGHNT, CDR2 FRNRAP. The CDR3 runs to 13 residues. The CDR3 nucleotides are TGTGCTAGTGGTCTGACCGGGACGGGAGAAGCTTTCTTT. This sequence encodes CASGLTGTGEAFF.

This chain uses TRBV9 with TRBJ2-1, with 8 nucleotides matching TRBD2. The CDR3 extends over 15 amino acids. The V gene end was trimmed by 2 bases and the J gene end by 7 bases; junction bases not matched to a gene: 8. CDR1 is SGDLS, CDR2 YYNGEE, per germline. The CDR3 reads CASSVTTTSDNEQFF. The CDR3 nucleotides are TGTGCCAGCAGCGTTACCACGACTAGCGATAATGAGCAGTTCTTC. The variable domain in full, completed from reference TRBV9 and TRBJ2-1, reads DSGVTQTPKHLITATGQRVTLRCSPRSGDLSVYWYQQSLDQGLQFLIQYYNGEERAKGNILERFSAQQFPDLHSELNLSSLELGDSALYFCASSVTTTSDNEQFFGPGTRLTVL.

The chain carries TRBV6-5 and TRBJ1-1; 8 bases fit TRBD1. The CDR3 covers 14 residues. The germline V gene encodes CDR1 MNHEY and CDR2 SVGAGI. V trimming: 6 bases; J trimming: 4 bases; junction bases outside the gene matches: 7. CDR3 residues: CASSRARGLTEAFF. The CDR3 nucleotides read TGTGCCAGCAGCCGCGCCAGGGGGCTCACTGAAGCTTTCTTT.

The gene calls are TRBV5-1 and TRBJ2-3, with D unresolved. Trimming removed 5 bases from V and 2 bases from J, with 6 bases in between. The CDR3 is made up of 12 amino acids. The germline V gene has CDR1 SGHRS and CDR2 YFSETQ. CDR3 nucleotides: TGCGCCAGCAGTATCAACACAGATACGCAGTATTTT. Translating gives CASSINTDTQYF.

The chain has TRBV28 and TRBJ1-2; 7 bases line up with TRBD1. From germline, CDR1 is MDHEN and CDR2 SYDVKM. With V trimmed by 5 bases and J by 0 bases, 9 bases remained unmatched. The CDR3 consists of 16 residues. The CDR3 loop is CASSQERGTANYGYTF. DNA for the CDR3: TGTGCCAGCAGTCAGGAGAGAGGGACAGCTAACTATGGCTACACCTTC.

The genes are TRBV6-5 and TRBJ2-5; perhaps TRBD2 as D (5 bases). Germline V gene data show CDR1 as MNHEY and CDR2 as SVGAGI. The CDR3 length is 15 residues. V shed 6 bases and J shed 3 bases, with 17 bases lying between them. CDR3 DNA sequence: TGTGCCAGCAGCCGTGGCCGGGGAAGGGAAGAGACCCAGTACTTC. Its translation: CASSRGRGREETQYF.

The gene calls are TRBV19 and TRBJ1-2; D is possibly TRBD1 (6 bases). Germline V gene data show CDR1 as LNHDA and CDR2 as SQIVND (reference sequence). The V gene lost 6 bases and the J gene lost 4 bases, with 15 bases spanning the gap. This CDR3 is built from 14 residues. This CDR3 reads CASSAGQYIYGYTF. The DNA of the CDR3 is TGTGCCAGTAGCGCAGGACAGTATATCTATGGCTACACCTTC. The full variable domain, completed using reference TRBV19 and TRBJ1-2, is DGGITQSPKYLFRKEGQNVTLSCEQNLNHDAMYWYRQDPGQGLRLIYYSQIVNDFQKGDIAEGYSVSREKKESFPLTVTSAQKNPTAFYLCASSAGQYIYGYTFGSGTRLTVV.

This chain uses TRBV10-1 with TRBJ2-3; 9 bases are a match to TRBD1. Germline V gives CDR1 WNHNN, CDR2 SYGVQD (reference sequence). Trimming removed 9 bases from V and 2 bases from J; junction bases left unmatched: 15. The CDR3 sequence is 17 residues long. The CDR3: CASPQGASTSVTDTQYF. The CDR3 nucleotides read TGCGCCAGTCCACAGGGGGCGAGTACTAGCGTCACAGATACGCAGTATTTT.